Given below is one TCR beta chain in context. Antigen: not known. The CDR3 consists of 17 residues. Germline V gene data show CDR1 as LGHDT and CDR2 as YNNKEL (reference sequence). Trimming removed 0 bases from V and 5 bases from J; junction bases left unmatched: 9. The source of the sample is a study of regulatory T cells in long-lasting Graves disease. Assembly of TCR beta libraries relied on iRepertoire HTBI primers together with Arm-PCR of CDR3 regions. TCRdb redid the calling of the multiplex PCR reads with MiXCR, one entry per CDR3 protein. The sample consists of around 250,000 distinct CDR3 sequences, roughly 18% of them appearing once. Time point specified: newly diagnosed GD, antithyroid drugs for less than 3 months. RNA isolated from PBMCs was used to make the TCR library. Whole-study results and caveats: Persistent disease was characterized by preferential usage of TRBV28, TRBJ1-2 and TRBJ2-5. Authors noted too few samples as a limitation.

The sample was also reused in another study, on T cells in Graves' hyperthyroidism and ophthalmopathy. From that paper: On the basis of clinical symptoms, serum thyroxine and TRAb, thyroid ultrasound and orbital computed tomography, diagnoses were made. Ophthalmopathy was identified by the model a median approximately 6.4 months ahead of onset.

This TCR was recovered from a woman between 25 and 40 years old with Graves disease. V usage is TRBV3-1 and J usage is TRBJ2-3; 9 bases match TRBD2. Specimen: peripheral blood mononuclear cells (PBMCs), collected at new diagnosis, from a patient treated with antithyroid drugs. CDR3: CASSQDSGRPRGDTQYF. The DNA for the CDR3 is TGTGCCAGCAGCCAAGACAGCGGGAGGCCTCGAGGAGATACGCAGTATTTT.